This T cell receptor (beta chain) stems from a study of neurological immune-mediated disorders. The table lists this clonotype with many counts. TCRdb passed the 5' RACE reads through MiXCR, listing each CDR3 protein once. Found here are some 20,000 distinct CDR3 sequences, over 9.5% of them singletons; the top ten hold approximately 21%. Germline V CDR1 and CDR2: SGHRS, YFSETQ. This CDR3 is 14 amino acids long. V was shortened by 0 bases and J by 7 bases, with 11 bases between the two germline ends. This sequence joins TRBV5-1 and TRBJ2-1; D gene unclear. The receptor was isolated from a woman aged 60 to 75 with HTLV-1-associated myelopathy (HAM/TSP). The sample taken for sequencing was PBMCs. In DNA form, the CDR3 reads TGCGCCAGCAGCTTGGCCCCCGGTAGGAATGAGCAGTTCTTC. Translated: CASSLAPGRNEQFF.